This TCR beta chain was obtained from a study of glioma-infiltrating T cells. Across the whole study: Glioma patients had dexamethasone for six or fewer days before surgery. Study-wide points: Very few CDR3 sequences were shared between tissue and blood. Tissue-blood divergence was below expectation in non-neoplastic patients, above in gliomas. A blood CDR3 motif signature was depleted in highly divergent patients.

Amplification of TCR alpha and beta CDR3 regions from RNA used iRepertoire nested multiplex PCR. TCRdb reanalysed the multiplex PCR reads using MiXCR and keeps one entry per CDR3 protein. The data show roughly 350,000 distinct CDR3 sequences, with around 38% seen just once and around 12% held by the top ten. This clonotype came up many times. Its antigen is undetermined. At one end, the junction sequence differs from germline, possibly due to a read error. This CDR3 contains 12 residues. Germline CDR1 MDHEN, CDR2 SYDVKM. V usage is TRBV28 and J usage is TRBJ2-1, with 7 bases that match TRBD1. This TCR was sampled from a human donor with low-grade glioma or glioblastoma, undergoing nonglioma brain surgery, or in good health (not recorded which). The sequencing sample was made of glioma tissue, nonneoplastic brain tissue, or PBMCs (not recorded which). CDR3 sequence: CASSAQGLPLIF. For the CDR3, the DNA is TGTGCCAGCAGTGCACAGGGGCTCCCCCTGATCTTC.